These T cell receptor beta chains were read from a single sample in a study of identical twins. TCRdb independently ran MiXCR on the 5' RACE reads; one entry per CDR3 protein. The sample yields 260,000 or so distinct CDR3 sequences, 6% to 8.5% seen once. These data are also associated with another study on yellow fever vaccine responses in identical twins.

Sequencing input: CD8+ T cells sorted from blood. All receptors derive from a woman under 30 in good health. Each CDR3 is given with its conserved first and last residue. A D gene is named only where the DNA matches it firmly. Size values are once, few and many counts, or a class for expanded clones, and some rows have none.

TRBD2,TRBV28,few,TRBJ2-1,CASSWGLVGEFF,TGTGCCAGCAGTTGGGGACTAGTGGGGGAGTTCTTC
NA,TRBV5-1,few,TRBJ2-7,CASSLSPPLEQYF,TGCGCCAGCAGCTTGAGTCCCCCCCTCGAGCAGTACTTC
TRBD2,TRBV7-9,few,TRBJ2-6,CASSTTSGSSGANVLTF,TGTGCCAGCAGCACGACTAGCGGGAGCTCTGGGGCCAACGTCCTGACTTTC
TRBD2,TRBV9,few,TRBJ2-7,CASSPTSGSFYEQYF,TGTGCCAGCAGCCCCACTAGCGGGAGTTTCTACGAGCAGTACTTC
TRBD2,TRBV4-1,many,TRBJ2-1,CASIDVAGVRNEQFF,TGCGCCAGCATCGACGTAGCGGGAGTCAGGAATGAGCAGTTCTTC
NA,TRBV4-1,NA,TRBJ2-3,CASSLSTATSTDTQYF,TGCGCCAGCAGCCTTTCGACAGCGACTAGCACAGATACGCAGTATTTT
TRBD2,TRBV12-3/TRBV12-4,many,TRBJ2-5,CASSFNERGWETQYF,TGTGCCAGCAGTTTTAATGAGCGGGGTTGGGAGACCCAGTACTTC
NA,TRBV9,few,TRBJ2-5,CASSVGTMDTSKETQYF,TGTGCCAGCAGCGTAGGAACGATGGACACCTCTAAAGAGACCCAGTACTTC
TRBD2,TRBV20-1,many,TRBJ2-3,CSASGTSGTDTQYF,TGCAGTGCTAGCGGGACTAGTGGCACAGATACGCAGTATTTT
NA,TRBV20-1,few,TRBJ2-1,CSVSLATYNEQFF,TGCAGTGTATCCCTAGCCACCTACAATGAGCAGTTCTTC
NA,TRBV5-4,NA,TRBJ2-3,CASSTQGCSTDTQYF,TGTGCCAGCAGCACCCAGGGGTGCAGCACAGATACGCAGTATTTT
TRBD2,TRBV20-1,few,TRBJ2-7,CSARKGTSGGRAYEQYF,TGCAGTGCTAGGAAGGGAACTAGCGGGGGGAGGGCCTACGAGCAGTACTTC